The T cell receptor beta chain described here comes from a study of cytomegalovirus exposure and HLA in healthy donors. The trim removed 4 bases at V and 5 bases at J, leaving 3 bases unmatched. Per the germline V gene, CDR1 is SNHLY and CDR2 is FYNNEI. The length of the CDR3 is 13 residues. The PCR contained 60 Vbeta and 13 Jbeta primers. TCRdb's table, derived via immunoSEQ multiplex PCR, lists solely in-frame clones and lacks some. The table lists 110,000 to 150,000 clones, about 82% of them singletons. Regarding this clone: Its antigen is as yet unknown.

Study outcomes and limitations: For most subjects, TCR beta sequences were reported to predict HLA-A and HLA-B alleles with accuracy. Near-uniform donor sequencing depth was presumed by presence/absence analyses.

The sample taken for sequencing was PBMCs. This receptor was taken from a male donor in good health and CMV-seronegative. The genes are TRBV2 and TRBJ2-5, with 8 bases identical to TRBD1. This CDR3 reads CASSVDRVETQYF. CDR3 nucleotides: TGTGCCAGCAGTGTGGACAGGGTTGAGACCCAGTACTTC.